A single sample gave rise to the 21 T cell receptor beta chains below, sequenced in a study of T cells in Graves' hyperthyroidism and ophthalmopathy. Amplified TCR beta CDR3 regions came from RNA transcripts. In the first-round RT-PCR of the TCR CDR3, the HTBI primer set was used. A single record per CDR3 protein comes from TCRdb applying MiXCR to the multiplex PCR reads. This table has about 610,000 distinct CDR3 sequences, 46% appearing once. The sequencing input was peripheral blood or thyroid tissue (not recorded which). The receptors come from a young woman with Graves' hyperthyroidism.

This clonotype was seen many times. The rearrangement uses TRBV5-1 and TRBJ1-1; 7 nucleotides match TRBD1. Germline V gene sequence: CDR1 SGHRS, CDR2 YFSETQ. V lost 2 bases to trimming and J lost 5 bases; unmatched junction nucleotides: 9. This CDR3 comprises 15 residues. The CDR3 sequence is CASSFGQGGMTEAFF. The CDR3 nucleotides read TGCGCCAGCAGCTTTGGCCAGGGGGGTATGACTGAAGCTTTCTTT. The full variable domain, its missing parts supplied by reference TRBV5-1 and TRBJ1-1, is KAGVTQTPRYLIKTRGQQVTLSCSPISGHRSVSWYQQTPGQGLQFLFEYFSETQRNKGNFPGRFSGRQFSNSRSEMNVSTLELGDSALYLCASSFGQGGMTEAFFGQGTRLTVV.

This clonotype was seen repeatedly, ten times or more. The chain joins TRBV2 to TRBJ1-2, with a tentative D call TRBD1 (5 bases). Germline CDR1 reads SNHLY; CDR2 reads FYNNEI. Between the trimmed V and J ends, which lost 3 bases and 0 bases, there was a span of 8 bases. The CDR3 covers 14 residues. The CDR3 bases are TGTGCCAGCAGTGATCAAGGGGCTAACTATGGCTACACCTTC. Residues: CASSDQGANYGYTF.

This clonotype was recorded once. The chain employs TRBV6-5 and TRBJ1-4; 9 bases line up with TRBD1. The germline V gene has CDR1 MNHEY and CDR2 SVGAGI. The junction had 5 bases not matched to a gene; V was cut back by 6 bases and J by 6 bases. CDR3 size: 14 residues. The CDR3 DNA follows: TGTGCCAGCAGGACGGGACAGGGAGATGAAAAACTGTTTTTT. Translated, it gives CASRTGQGDEKLFF.

At least ten counts were recorded for this clonotype. The chain couples TRBV6-6 to TRBJ1-6; the D is unclear. The V and J ends lost 5 bases and 0 bases respectively, with 11 bases between them. CDR1 and CDR2 from the germline V gene are MNHNY and SVGAGI (reference sequence). The CDR3 runs 16 residues. CDR3 sequence (DNA): TGTGCCAGCAGTAGGGTTTCCAGCTCCTATAATTCACCCCTCCACTTT. This gives the protein CASSRVSSSYNSPLHF.

The CDR3 loop is CASSSGTAYNSPLHF. The CDR3 DNA follows: TGTGCCAGCAGTTCCGGGACGGCGTATAATTCACCCCTCCACTTT. The chain uses TRBV2 and TRBJ1-6; TRBD1 is a possible D gene (5 bases). V was shortened by 5 bases and J by 4 bases, with 12 bases between the two germline ends. Germline V lookup: CDR1 SNHLY, CDR2 FYNNEI. The CDR3 is 15 residues long.

The rearrangement uses TRBV2 and TRBJ2-5, with 7 nucleotides matching TRBD1. Germline CDR1 reads SNHLY; CDR2 reads FYNNEI. The CDR3 consists of 11 residues. V dropped 6 bases and J dropped 7; count of bases not matched to a gene: 2. The CDR3 region has the DNA TGTGCCAGCAGGTGGACAGGGACCCAGTACTTC. Translating it yields CASRWTGTQYF.

This clonotype was seen a few times. The chain employs TRBV12-3 or TRBV12-4 and TRBJ2-2; possible D gene TRBD2, 5 bases. V lost 6 bases, J lost 2 bases, and 19 bases lay in between. The CDR3 is made up of 17 amino acids. The CDR3 protein is CASSPSRGLLNTGELFF. The CDR3 nucleotides are TGTGCCAGCAGCCCCTCTAGAGGGCTCTTAAACACCGGGGAGCTGTTTTTT.

The V and J genes are TRBV29-1 and TRBJ2-7; 9 bases are a match to TRBD1. With 3 bases clipped from V and 3 bases from J, the junction kept 3 bases outside the gene matches. This CDR3 spans 13 amino acids. The V gene's germline CDR1 is SQVTM and CDR2 ANQGSEA. In DNA form, the CDR3 reads TGCAGCGTTGATGGGACAGGGAGCTACGAGCAGTACTTC. Encoded protein: CSVDGTGSYEQYF.

The CDR3 reads CATSNSGRARQETQYF. CDR3 nucleotide sequence: TGTGCCACCAGCAATAGCGGGAGGGCCCGACAAGAGACCCAGTACTTC. The rearrangement uses TRBV15 and TRBJ2-5; 11 bases agree with TRBD2. The CDR3 runs to 16 residues. The ends lost 4 bases at V and 2 bases at J; junction bases unmatched: 6. CDR1 LNHNV and CDR2 YYDKDF come from the germline V gene (reference sequence).

This clonotype was seen repeatedly, ten times or more. The CDR3 reads CASSQVLAATGELFF. The CDR3 region has the DNA TGTGCCAGCAGCCAAGTACTAGCCGCGACCGGGGAGCTGTTTTTT. V gene TRBV4-2 combines with J gene TRBJ2-2; D perhaps matches TRBD2 (6 bases). This CDR3 has 15 amino acids. Germline CDR1 reads LGHNA; CDR2 reads YNFKEQ. Trimming took off 1 base at V and 5 bases at J, with 11 bases between the two ends.

This clonotype came up many times. The chain combines TRBV4-1 with TRBJ1-2, with D hard to call. V gave up 3 bases and J gave up 3 bases, with 14 bases separating them. This CDR3 region has 15 residues. Germline CDR1 and CDR2: MGHRA and YSYEKL. DNA of the CDR3: TGCGCCAGCAGCCACACTTGGGCGGGTGACTATGGCTACACCTTC. It encodes CASSHTWAGDYGYTF.

V gene TRBV20-1 combines with J gene TRBJ1-1; D gene unclear. The CDR3 is made up of 11 amino acids. V lost 3 bases, J lost 3 bases, and 5 bases lay in between. The germline V gene has CDR1 DFQATT and CDR2 SNEGSKA (reference sequence). The CDR3 region has the DNA TGCAGTGCTAGGGACTACACTGAAGCTTTCTTT. It codes for CSARDYTEAFF.

This clonotype was seen many times. The V gene is TRBV7-2, the J gene TRBJ1-2, with D unclear. Trimming left V 5 bases short and J 1 base short, with 11 bases between. CDR3 length: 14 residues. The germline gives CDR1 SGHTA, CDR2 FQGNSA. The CDR3 sequence is CASSVRRDNYGYTF. DNA of the CDR3: TGTGCCAGCAGCGTACGACGGGATAACTATGGCTACACCTTC.

This clonotype was counted many times. The chain uses TRBV20-1 and TRBJ2-2; 10 bases line up with TRBD1. The CDR3 is 14 amino acids. From germline, CDR1 is DFQATT and CDR2 SNEGSKA (reference sequence). V shed 1 base and J 6 bases; nucleotides not matched to a gene: 2. As DNA, the CDR3 is TGCAGTGCTAGAGGAGGACAGGGGGCCGGGGAGCTGTTTTTT. This codes for CSARGGQGAGELFF.

In its sample, this clonotype was seen a few times. The chain recombines TRBV5-1 with TRBJ2-1; the D gene is possibly TRBD1 (5 bases). This CDR3 has 14 amino acids. Germline V gives CDR1 SGHRS, CDR2 YFSETQ. The V end lost 6 bases, the J end lost 6 bases, and 16 bases lay between the germline ends. Written as DNA, the CDR3 is TGCGCCAGCACCCAGTTGGGGCCGGCCAATGAGCAGTTCTTC. Encoded protein: CASTQLGPANEQFF.

This chain links TRBV12-3 or TRBV12-4 with TRBJ2-5; D remains ambiguous. Trimming cost V 6 bases and J 5 bases, with 13 bases left between them. The CDR3 is 13 residues long. The CDR3 region has the DNA TGTGCCAGCAGCCCCGATACGGAGGAGACCCAGTACTTC. Protein sequence: CASSPDTEETQYF.

Concerning this clonotype itself: This may be a read error, as it is one base from a much larger clone. The chain links TRBV7-9 to TRBJ2-7, with TRBD2 matching over 12 bases. This CDR3 has 16 residues. In germline, CDR1 is SEHNR, CDR2 FQNEAQ (reference sequence). The CDR3 spells CASSLRLAGVSHEQYF. As DNA, the CDR3 is TGTGCCAGCAGCCTCCGACTAGCGGGAGTCTCCCACGAGCAGTACTTC.

The rearrangement links TRBV27 to TRBJ2-7, with TRBD2 identical over 8 bases. The length of the CDR3 is 15 residues. Germline CDR1 reads MNHEY; CDR2 reads SMNVEV (reference sequence). Trimming at V came to 5 bases and at J to 3 bases, leaving 9 bases not matched to a gene. In DNA, the CDR3 is TGTGCCAGCAGTCCCCGGGGGGGTAACTACTACGAGCAGTACTTC. Translation: CASSPRGGNYYEQYF.

This clonotype appeared once. A read error is possible here, since a much larger clone lies one base away. This chain connects TRBV20-1 to TRBJ1-4, with D maybe TRBD1 (5 bases). The V gene's germline CDR1 is DFQATT and CDR2 SNEGSKA (reference sequence). The V gene lost 2 bases and the J gene lost 8 bases, with 15 bases spanning the gap. This CDR3 region has 14 residues. CDR3 amino acids: CSARPGARGEKLFF. The CDR3 DNA follows: TGCAGTGCTAGACCCGGGGCCCGGGGGGAAAAACTGTTTTTT.

This clonotype was seen many times. The chain employs TRBV12-3 or TRBV12-4 and TRBJ1-1, with D maybe TRBD1 (6 bases). The CDR3 is 13 residues long. V dropped 1 base and J dropped 5 bases, with 8 bases sitting between them. The CDR3 bases are TGTGCCAGCAGTTTAGGACAGGTTACTGAAGCTTTCTTT. Residues: CASSLGQVTEAFF.

The table lists this clonotype with many counts. The chain has TRBV5-4 and TRBJ2-5; 7 nucleotides agree with TRBD1. V shed 3 bases and J 3 bases; nucleotides not matched to a gene: 8. CDR3 length: 15 amino acids. Germline-derived CDR1 and CDR2 are SGHNT and YYREEE (reference sequence). The CDR3 protein is CASSSNPGQKETQYF. DNA of the CDR3: TGTGCCAGCAGCTCGAACCCGGGACAGAAAGAGACCCAGTACTTC.